This record covers a single TCR beta chain. Its matching antigen is unknown. CDR1 and CDR2 (germline): MDHEN, SYDVKM. V shed 7 bases and J shed 0 bases, with 13 bases lying between them. The CDR3 length is 14 residues. The record originates from a study of T cell clones after liver transplantation. Overall study context: Pre-transplant mixed lymphocyte reactions yielded third-party-reactive TCRbeta sequences as comparators for graft-donor-reactive sequences.

Only in-frame clones appear in the TCRdb table, and some are missing; sequencing was by immunoSEQ multiplex PCR. The table records 65,000 to 90,000 clones, around nine tenths of them present only once. Broader study findings: Compared with third party-reactive sequences, donor-reactive ones declined more, independent of withdrawal success.

The chain links TRBV28 to TRBJ2-7, with D possibly being TRBD1 (5 bases). The origin of this receptor is a human donor who received a liver transplant. The material sequenced was CD4+ T cells from blood, taken before liver transplant. CDR3 DNA sequence: TGTGCCAGCAATCCGACAGCGAGCTCCTACGAGCAGTACTTC. This sequence encodes CASNPTASSYEQYF.